This is a list of T cell receptor beta chains from one sample in a study of shared clonotypes between healthy human individuals. The protocol was immunoSEQ multiplex PCR, while the TCRdb copy is restricted to in-frame clones and leaves out a portion. The profile shows 740,000 or so clones, 73% of them singletons. The specimen sequenced was memory CD4+ T cells sorted from blood. These receptors were collected from a woman aged 25 to 39 in good health. The CDR3 runs from the conserved cysteine through the conserved F or W.

J	V	CDR3
TRBJ2-3	TRBV28	CASSSPGLGITSTDTQYF
TRBJ1-2	TRBV9	CASSGSTGAINYGYTF
TRBJ2-3	TRBV18	CASSLAGLDYTQYF
TRBJ2-6	TRBV7-9	CASSFRAGANVLTF
TRBJ2-2	TRBV2	CASSPLAGFAGELFF
TRBJ1-2	TRBV28	CASSGGSRGVYGYTF
TRBJ2-3	TRBV2	CASAKADSSTDTQYF
TRBJ2-1	TRBV7-8	CASSGRDRPYNEQFF
TRBJ2-5	TRBV28	CASSLVLAGIPETQYF
TRBJ2-2	TRBV9	CASSEKGGRKNTGELFF
TRBJ2-5	TRBV5-1	CASSATGANQETQYF
TRBJ2-5	TRBV5-1	CASSSSGGGETQYF
TRBJ1-6	TRBV13	CASSYGTGGPYNSPLHF
TRBJ2-2	TRBV6-1	CASSERRVTGELFF
TRBJ2-3	TRBV6-1	CASTTMTSSTDTQYF
TRBJ2-2	TRBV28	CASIFSGPNTGELFF
TRBJ1-2	TRBV19	CASSQRGTGHYGYTF